A selection of T cell receptor beta chains follows, all from one sample in a study of glioma-infiltrating T cells. TCRdb reanalysed the multiplex PCR reads using MiXCR and keeps one entry per CDR3 protein. In the table there are 100,000 to 150,000 distinct CDR3 sequences, approximately 23% of which are singletons. The sequenced material came from glioma tissue, nonneoplastic brain tissue, or PBMCs (not recorded which). These receptors all come from a human donor with low-grade glioma or glioblastoma, undergoing nonglioma brain surgery, or in good health (not recorded which). CDR3s include the opening cysteine and the closing phenylalanine or tryptophan. A D gene is named only where the DNA matches it firmly. Size tells how often a clone was seen (once, few, many) or the class of an expanded clone, and some rows leave it out.

V: TRBV4-1
D: .
size: many
J: TRBJ2-5
CDR3: CASSQAVPQETQYF
DNA: TGCGCCAGCAGCCAAGCGGTACCTCAAGAGACCCAGTACTTC

V: TRBV3-1
D: .
size: .
J: TRBJ2-7
CDR3: CASSPPVLYSYEHYF
DNA: TGTGCCAGCAGTCCCCCCGTACTTTACTCCTACGAGCATTACTTC

V: TRBV2
D: .
size: .
J: TRBJ2-5
CDR3: CASSEALRSRETQYF
DNA: TGTGCCAGCAGTGAAGCGCTTCGAAGCAGAGAGACCCAGTACTTC

V: TRBV7-3
D: .
size: many
J: TRBJ2-1
CDR3: CASSLNGPREQFF
DNA: TGTGCCAGCAGCTTAAACGGTCCGCGGGAGCAGTTCTTC

V: TRBV7-2
D: .
size: .
J: TRBJ2-3
CDR3: CARRRPRGPPPSF
DNA: TGTGCCCGCCGCCGCCCTCGCGGTCCTCCGCCGTCTTTT

V: TRBV5-4
D: .
size: many
J: TRBJ1-1
CDR3: CASSAEGTVNTEAFF
DNA: TGTGCCAGCAGCGCAGAAGGGACGGTTAACACTGAAGCTTTCTTT

V: TRBV11-2
D: TRBD2
size: .
J: TRBJ2-5
CDR3: CASSPRILAGETQYF
DNA: TGTGCCAGCAGCCCCCGAATACTAGCGGGAGAGACCCAGTACTTC

V: TRBV6-2/TRBV6-3
D: .
size: many
J: TRBJ2-7
CDR3: CASSYWQGNEQYF
DNA: TGTGCCAGCAGTTATTGGCAGGGCAACGAGCAGTACTTC

V: TRBV3-1
D: TRBD2
size: many
J: TRBJ2-3
CDR3: CASSQERPAGAPDTQYF
DNA: TGTGCCAGCAGCCAAGAGCGCCCAGCGGGAGCTCCAGATACGCAGTATTTT

V: TRBV4-1
D: .
size: .
J: TRBJ2-3
CDR3: CASSQDLVRDSNTDTQYF
DNA: TGCGCCAGCAGCCAAGATTTGGTTCGGGACTCCAACACAGATACGCAGTATTTT

V: TRBV7-6
D: TRBD2
size: many
J: TRBJ2-7
CDR3: CASSLGGTSGSHEQYF
DNA: TGTGCCAGCAGCTTAGGCGGCACTAGCGGGAGTCACGAGCAGTACTTC

V: TRBV29-1
D: .
size: many
J: TRBJ2-7
CDR3: CSVELGGDEQYF
DNA: TGCAGCGTTGAATTAGGGGGTGACGAGCAGTACTTC

V: TRBV2
D: .
size: many
J: TRBJ1-5
CDR3: CASSARVSQPQHF
DNA: TGTGCCAGCAGTGCTAGGGTTAGCCAGCCCCAGCATTTT

V: TRBV19
D: .
size: many
J: TRBJ1-3
CDR3: CASSITGKSSSGNTIYF
DNA: TGTGCCAGTAGTATAACCGGTAAATCAAGCTCTGGAAACACCATATATTTT

V: TRBV6-1
D: .
size: .
J: TRBJ2-3
CDR3: CASSLDFTDTQYF
DNA: TGTGCCAGCAGCCTGGACTTCACAGATACGCAGTATTTT

V: TRBV6-1
D: .
size: many
J: TRBJ1-3
CDR3: CASRGPWRNTIYF
DNA: TGTGCCAGCAGGGGACCTTGGCGAAACACCATATATTTT

V: TRBV6-1
D: TRBD2
size: many
J: TRBJ2-3
CDR3: CASRQTSGGKRDTQYF
DNA: TGTGCCAGCAGGCAGACTAGCGGGGGGAAACGAGATACGCAGTATTTT

V: TRBV6-1
D: .
size: many
J: TRBJ2-7
CDR3: CASSEGGGGYEQYF
DNA: TGTGCCAGCAGCGAAGGGGGAGGGGGCTACGAGCAGTACTTC

V: TRBV7-9
D: .
size: many
J: TRBJ1-3
CDR3: CASSSVGDSGNTIYF
DNA: TGTGCCAGCAGCTCCGTTGGGGACTCTGGAAACACCATATATTTT

V: TRBV6-6
D: .
size: many
J: TRBJ1-3
CDR3: CASSYSTGNTIYF
DNA: TGTGCCAGCAGTTACTCGACGGGAAACACCATATATTTT

V: TRBV20-1
D: TRBD2
size: many
J: TRBJ2-7
CDR3: CSARNPSGYEQYF
DNA: TGCAGTGCTAGAAACCCTAGCGGTTACGAGCAGTACTTC

V: TRBV18
D: .
size: .
J: TRBJ2-1
CDR3: CASSHGGLRYSEQFF
DNA: TGTGCCAGCTCACATGGCGGCCTGCGTTACAGTGAGCAGTTCTTC

V: TRBV7-9
D: TRBD1
size: many
J: TRBJ2-7
CDR3: CASSIDRAFEQYF
DNA: TGTGCCAGCAGCATCGACAGGGCCTTCGAGCAGTACTTC

V: TRBV19
D: TRBD2
size: many
J: TRBJ2-1
CDR3: CASSTSGDEQFF
DNA: TGTGCCAGTAGTACTAGCGGGGATGAGCAGTTCTTC

V: TRBV7-2
D: TRBD2
size: many
J: TRBJ2-7
CDR3: CASSRLAESSYEQYF
DNA: TGTGCCAGCAGCCGACTAGCGGAGAGCTCCTACGAGCAGTACTTC

V: TRBV7-9
D: .
size: few
J: TRBJ1-1
CDR3: CASTTPLGDMNTEAFF
DNA: TGTGCCAGCACGACCCCCCTTGGGGACATGAACACTGAAGCTTTCTTT

V: TRBV10-3
D: TRBD1
size: many
J: TRBJ2-7
CDR3: CAISDPWTGTAYEQYF
DNA: TGTGCCATCAGTGACCCTTGGACAGGTACCGCTTACGAGCAGTACTTC

V: TRBV7-2
D: .
size: many
J: TRBJ2-5
CDR3: CASSLTVQETQYF
DNA: TGTGCCAGCAGCTTGACAGTTCAAGAGACCCAGTACTTC

V: TRBV4-2
D: .
size: many
J: TRBJ1-1
CDR3: CASSPQGRQLNTEAFF
DNA: TGTGCCAGCAGCCCGCAAGGGCGGCAGCTGAACACTGAAGCTTTCTTT

V: TRBV6-1
D: .
size: many
J: TRBJ1-4
CDR3: CASSEARVSTNEKLFF
DNA: TGTGCCAGCAGTGAAGCGCGGGTGTCAACTAATGAAAAACTGTTTTTT

V: TRBV27
D: .
size: many
J: TRBJ2-5
CDR3: CASSSDIRQETQYF
DNA: TGTGCCAGCAGTTCCGACATCCGGCAAGAGACCCAGTACTTC

V: TRBV18
D: .
size: many
J: TRBJ2-5
CDR3: CASSLTAKETQYF
DNA: TGTGCCAGCTCACTGACAGCCAAAGAGACCCAGTACTTC

V: TRBV27
D: TRBD2
size: .
J: TRBJ2-7
CDR3: CASSFASGSIYEQYF
DNA: TGTGCCAGCAGTTTTGCTAGCGGGAGTATCTACGAGCAGTACTTC

V: TRBV12-3/TRBV12-4
D: .
size: many
J: TRBJ1-5
CDR3: CASSFPGRENQPQHF
DNA: TGTGCCAGCAGTTTCCCCGGCCGTGAGAATCAGCCCCAGCATTTT

V: TRBV20-1
D: .
size: many
J: TRBJ1-1
CDR3: CSASGRAFF
DNA: TGCAGTGCATCGGGAAGAGCTTTCTTT

V: TRBV24-1
D: .
size: many
J: TRBJ2-7
CDR3: CATSDSDLKEQYF
DNA: TGTGCCACCAGTGATTCGGACCTGAAGGAGCAGTACTTC

V: TRBV20-1
D: TRBD1
size: many
J: TRBJ1-1
CDR3: CGIDRGSEAFF
DNA: TGCGGAATCGACAGGGGGTCGGAAGCTTTCTTT

V: TRBV4-1
D: .
size: .
J: TRBJ2-3
CDR3: CANRRTASTDTQYF
DNA: TGTGCCAACAGACGCACAGCTAGCACAGATACGCAGTATTTT

V: TRBV7-2
D: .
size: many
J: TRBJ2-1
CDR3: CASSLTYNEQFF
DNA: TGTGCCAGCAGCTTAACCTACAATGAGCAGTTCTTC

V: TRBV24-1
D: TRBD1
size: few
J: TRBJ1-5
CDR3: CATAQGGNQPQHF
DNA: TGTGCCACGGCACAGGGGGGCAATCAGCCCCAGCATTTT

V: TRBV11-1
D: .
size: many
J: TRBJ2-7
CDR3: CASSLAWTTYEQYF
DNA: TGTGCCAGCAGCTTAGCGTGGACTACCTACGAGCAGTACTTC

V: TRBV6-6
D: .
size: many
J: TRBJ2-7
CDR3: CASSYERRLYEQYF
DNA: TGTGCCAGCAGTTACGAGCGCCGCCTCTACGAGCAGTACTTC

V: TRBV2
D: TRBD1
size: many
J: TRBJ1-1
CDR3: CASIQTGVNTEAFF
DNA: TGTGCCAGCATCCAGACAGGGGTGAACACTGAAGCTTTCTTT

V: TRBV29-1
D: .
size: many
J: TRBJ2-3
CDR3: CSVDGLRPSTDTQYF
DNA: TGCAGCGTTGATGGACTTCGCCCAAGCACAGATACGCAGTATTTT

V: TRBV5-4
D: .
size: few
J: TRBJ2-5
CDR3: CASSLKGRETQYF
DNA: TGTGCCAGCAGCTTGAAGGGCCGAGAGACCCAGTACTTC

V: TRBV5-1
D: .
size: many
J: TRBJ2-1
CDR3: CASSLDGGSYNEQFF
DNA: TGCGCCAGCAGCTTGGATGGGGGCTCCTACAATGAGCAGTTCTTC

V: TRBV27
D: TRBD1
size: many
J: TRBJ1-5
CDR3: CASSPRTGARGNQPQHF
DNA: TGTGCCAGCAGTCCGAGGACAGGGGCGAGGGGCAATCAGCCCCAGCATTTT

V: TRBV28
D: .
size: many
J: TRBJ1-1
CDR3: CASSRGGVPPSEAFF
DNA: TGTGCCAGCAGCCGAGGGGGGGTCCCCCCCAGTGAAGCTTTCTTT

V: TRBV20-1
D: TRBD2
size: many
J: TRBJ2-7
CDR3: CSARFSGSSYEQYF
DNA: TGCAGTGCTAGGTTTAGCGGGAGCTCCTACGAGCAGTACTTC

V: TRBV24-1
D: .
size: .
J: TRBJ2-7
CDR3: CATRGGGGGTYEQYF
DNA: TGTGCCACCAGGGGAGGAGGGGGAGGAACCTACGAGCAGTACTTC

V: TRBV19
D: .
size: .
J: TRBJ2-2
CDR3: CASSMPRRVGIRGTGELFF
DNA: TGTGCCAGTAGTATGCCACGAAGGGTCGGGATTCGTGGCACCGGGGAGCTGTTTTTT

V: TRBV7-9
D: TRBD1
size: many
J: TRBJ2-1
CDR3: CASSHPQGVPLNEQFF
DNA: TGTGCCAGCAGCCACCCACAGGGGGTCCCGTTGAATGAGCAGTTCTTC